The source of this T cell receptor (beta chain) is a study of cytomegalovirus exposure and HLA in healthy donors. Study overall: It was reported in a later analysis that the 95 to 150 validation repertoires used the same platform as the 666 first-cohort repertoires. Study-wide findings and caveats: The authors listed roughly 150 TCR beta chains as cytomegalovirus-associated. High specificity and sensitivity for cytomegalovirus status were reported for the classifier.

Concerning this clone itself: The antigen remains undetermined.

Libraries were prepared by immunoSEQ multiplex PCR; TCRdb keeps only in-frame clonotypes and omits some of them. The sample lists some 140,000 clones; approximately 87% were seen once. This receptor was taken from a man aged 18 to 30 in good health and CMV-seronegative. Sequenced material: PBMCs.

The CDR3 loop reads CASSVKSQGPNTEAFF. The DNA of the CDR3 is TGTGCCAGCAGCGTAAAATCACAGGGCCCGAACACTGAAGCTTTCTTT. The chain joins TRBV9 to TRBJ1-1, with D possibly TRBD1 on 6 matching bases. V shed 1 base and J shed 1 base, with 14 bases lying between them. Germline V gene sequence: CDR1 SGDLS, CDR2 YYNGEE. The CDR3 contains 16 residues.